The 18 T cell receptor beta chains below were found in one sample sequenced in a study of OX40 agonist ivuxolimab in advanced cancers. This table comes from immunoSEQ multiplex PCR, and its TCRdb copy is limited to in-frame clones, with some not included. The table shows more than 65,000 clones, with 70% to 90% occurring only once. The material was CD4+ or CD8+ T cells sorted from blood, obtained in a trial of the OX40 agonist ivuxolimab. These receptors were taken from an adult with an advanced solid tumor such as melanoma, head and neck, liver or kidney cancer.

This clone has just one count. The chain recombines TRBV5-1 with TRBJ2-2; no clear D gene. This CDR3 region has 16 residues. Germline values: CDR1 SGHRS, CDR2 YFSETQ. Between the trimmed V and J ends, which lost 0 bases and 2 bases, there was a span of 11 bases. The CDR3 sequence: CASSLEGPSNTGELFF. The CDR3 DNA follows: TGCGCCAGCAGCTTGGAAGGGCCTTCCAACACCGGGGAGCTGTTTTTT.

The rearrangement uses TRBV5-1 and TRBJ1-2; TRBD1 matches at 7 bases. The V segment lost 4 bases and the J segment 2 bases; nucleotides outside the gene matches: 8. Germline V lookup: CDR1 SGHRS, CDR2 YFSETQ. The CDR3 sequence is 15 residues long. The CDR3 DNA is TGCGCCAGCAGCCCGCGACAGGGAGCGAACTATGGCTACACCTTC. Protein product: CASSPRQGANYGYTF.

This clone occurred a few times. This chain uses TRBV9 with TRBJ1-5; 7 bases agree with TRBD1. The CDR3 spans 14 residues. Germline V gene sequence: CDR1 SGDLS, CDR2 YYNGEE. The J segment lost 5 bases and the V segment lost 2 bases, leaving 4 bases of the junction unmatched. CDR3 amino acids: CASSVGTGDQPQHF. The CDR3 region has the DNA TGTGCCAGCAGCGTGGGAACAGGGGATCAGCCCCAGCATTTT.

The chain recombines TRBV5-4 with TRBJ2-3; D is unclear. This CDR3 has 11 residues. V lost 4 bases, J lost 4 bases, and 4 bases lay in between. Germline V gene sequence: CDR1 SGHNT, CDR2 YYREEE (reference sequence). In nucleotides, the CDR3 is TGTGCCAGCAGCGTAGCAGATACGCAGTATTTT. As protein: CASSVADTQYF.

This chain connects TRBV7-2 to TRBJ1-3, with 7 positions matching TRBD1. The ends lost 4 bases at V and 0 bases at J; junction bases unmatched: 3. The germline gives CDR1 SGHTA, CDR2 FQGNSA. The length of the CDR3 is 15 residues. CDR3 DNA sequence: TGTGCCAGCAGCTCTGGACAGGTCTCTGGAAACACCATATATTTT. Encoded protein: CASSSGQVSGNTIYF.

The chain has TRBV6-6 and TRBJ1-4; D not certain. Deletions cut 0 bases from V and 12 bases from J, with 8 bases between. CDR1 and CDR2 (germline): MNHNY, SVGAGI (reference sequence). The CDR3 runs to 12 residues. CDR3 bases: TGTGCCAGCAGTTACTCGAACAGAGAACTGTTTTTT. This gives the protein CASSYSNRELFF.

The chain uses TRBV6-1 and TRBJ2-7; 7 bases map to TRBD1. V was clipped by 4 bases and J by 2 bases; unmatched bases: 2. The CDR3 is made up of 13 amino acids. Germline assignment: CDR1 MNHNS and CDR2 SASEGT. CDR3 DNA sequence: TGTGCCAGCAGTGTGCAGGGGGCCTACGAGCAGTACTTC. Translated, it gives CASSVQGAYEQYF.

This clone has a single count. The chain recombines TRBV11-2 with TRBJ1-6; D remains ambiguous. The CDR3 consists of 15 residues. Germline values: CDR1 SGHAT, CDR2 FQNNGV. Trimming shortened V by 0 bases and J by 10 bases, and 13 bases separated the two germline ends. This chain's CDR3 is CASSLEYHPSSPLHF. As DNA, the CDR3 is TGTGCCAGCAGCTTAGAGTACCACCCTTCCTCACCCCTCCACTTT.

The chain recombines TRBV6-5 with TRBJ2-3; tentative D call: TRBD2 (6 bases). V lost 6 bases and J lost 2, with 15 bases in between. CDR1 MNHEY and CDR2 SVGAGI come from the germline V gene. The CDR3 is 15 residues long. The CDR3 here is CASRRQGGFTDTQYF. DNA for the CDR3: TGTGCCAGCAGAAGACAAGGAGGGTTCACAGATACGCAGTATTTT.

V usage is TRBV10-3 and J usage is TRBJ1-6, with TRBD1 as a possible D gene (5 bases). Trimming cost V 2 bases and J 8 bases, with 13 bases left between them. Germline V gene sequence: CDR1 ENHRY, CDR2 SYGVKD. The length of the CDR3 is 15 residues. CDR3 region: CAISEGRVSDSPLHF. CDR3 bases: TGTGCCATCAGTGAGGGCAGGGTGTCCGATTCACCCCTCCACTTT.

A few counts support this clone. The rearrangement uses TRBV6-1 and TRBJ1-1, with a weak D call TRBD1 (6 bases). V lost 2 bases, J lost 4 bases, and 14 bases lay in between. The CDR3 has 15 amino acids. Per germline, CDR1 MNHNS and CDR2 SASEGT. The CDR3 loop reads CASSEWDTRGTEAFF. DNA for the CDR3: TGTGCCAGCAGTGAATGGGACACCCGGGGCACTGAAGCTTTCTTT.

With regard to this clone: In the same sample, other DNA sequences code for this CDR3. CDR3 in DNA: TGCGCCAGCAGCTTGGAGGGGGGACTCTATGGCTACACCTTC. Its protein is CASSLEGGLYGYTF. The chain links TRBV5-1 to TRBJ1-2, with D perhaps TRBD1 (6 bases). CDR3 length: 14 residues. The V gene lost 0 bases and the J gene lost 4 bases, with 10 bases spanning the gap. Germline V gene sequence: CDR1 SGHRS, CDR2 YFSETQ. The full variable domain, its missing parts supplied by reference TRBV5-1 and TRBJ1-2, is KAGVTQTPRYLIKTRGQQVTLSCSPISGHRSVSWYQQTPGQGLQFLFEYFSETQRNKGNFPGRFSGRQFSNSRSEMNVSTLELGDSALYLCASSLEGGLYGYTFGSGTRLTVV.

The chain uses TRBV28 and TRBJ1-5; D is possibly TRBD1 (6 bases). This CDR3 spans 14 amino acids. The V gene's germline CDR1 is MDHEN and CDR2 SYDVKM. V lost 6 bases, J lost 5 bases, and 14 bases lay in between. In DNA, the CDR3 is TGTGCCAGCAGGCCCACAGGGAGGCATCAGCCCCAGCATTTT. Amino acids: CASRPTGRHQPQHF. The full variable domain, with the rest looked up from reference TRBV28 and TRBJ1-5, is DVKVTQSSRYLVKRTGEKVFLECVQDMDHENMFWYRQDPGLGLRLIYFSYDVKMKEKGDIPEGYSVSREKKERFSLILESASTNQTSMYLCASRPTGRHQPQHFGDGTRLSIL.

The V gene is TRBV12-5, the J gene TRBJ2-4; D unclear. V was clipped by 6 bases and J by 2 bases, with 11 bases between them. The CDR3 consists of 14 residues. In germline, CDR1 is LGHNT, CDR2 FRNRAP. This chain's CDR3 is CASGVEGTKNIQYF. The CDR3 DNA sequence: TGTGCTAGTGGAGTAGAAGGCACCAAAAACATTCAGTACTTC.

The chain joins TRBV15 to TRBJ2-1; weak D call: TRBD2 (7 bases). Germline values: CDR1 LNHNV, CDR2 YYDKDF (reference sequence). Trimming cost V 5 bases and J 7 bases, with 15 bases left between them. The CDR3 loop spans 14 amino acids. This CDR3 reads CATSGGGLENEQFF. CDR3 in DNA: TGTGCCACCAGCGGGGGGGGCCTGGAAAATGAGCAGTTCTTC.

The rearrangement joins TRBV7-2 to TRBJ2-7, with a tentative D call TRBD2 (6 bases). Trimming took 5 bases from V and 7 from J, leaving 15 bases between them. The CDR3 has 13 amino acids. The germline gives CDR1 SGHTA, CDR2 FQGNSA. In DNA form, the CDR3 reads TGTGCCAGCAGCCGTGTGGGACTGAAGGAGCAGTACTTC. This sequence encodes CASSRVGLKEQYF. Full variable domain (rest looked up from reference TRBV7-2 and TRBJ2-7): GAGVSQSPSNKVTEKGKDVELRCDPISGHTALYWYRQSLGQGLEFLIYFQGNSAPDKSGLPSDRFSAERTGGSVSTLTIQRTQQEDSAVYLCASSRVGLKEQYFGPGTRLTVT.

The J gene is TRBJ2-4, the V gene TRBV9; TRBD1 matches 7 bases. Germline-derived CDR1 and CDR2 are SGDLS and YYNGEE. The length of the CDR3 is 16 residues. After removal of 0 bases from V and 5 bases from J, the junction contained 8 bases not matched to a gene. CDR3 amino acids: CASSVDPGTVQNIQYF. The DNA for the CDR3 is TGTGCCAGCAGCGTAGATCCCGGGACAGTTCAAAACATTCAGTACTTC.

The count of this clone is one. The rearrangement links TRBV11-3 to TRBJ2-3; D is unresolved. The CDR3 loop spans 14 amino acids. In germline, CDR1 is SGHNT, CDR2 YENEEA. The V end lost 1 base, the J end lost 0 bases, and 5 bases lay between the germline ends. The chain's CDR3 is CASSLGASTDTQYF. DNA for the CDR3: TGTGCCAGCAGCTTAGGAGCGAGCACAGATACGCAGTATTTT.